The clone carrying this T cell receptor beta chain was seen many times. Its antigen is unidentified. The data are from a study of T cell repertoires in cytomegalovirus infection. About the study: A matching HLA type, together with CMV infection, was signaled by public TCR beta signatures.

Germline V CDR1 and CDR2: SGHNT, YENEEA. The CDR3 contains 14 residues. V was pared by 2 bases and J by 8 bases, with 13 bases between. MiXCR, run by TCRdb on the reads, gives a single entry per CDR3 protein. The sample includes about 310,000 distinct CDR3 sequences, roughly 15% of them seen just once. Regarding the study as a whole: Public TCR beta family frequency separated CMV-and-HLA carriers, including in an independent cohort. Ex vivo, HLA-C-restricted CMV-specific TCR beta clonotypes prevailed over the rest of the response.

The chain links TRBV11-3 to TRBJ2-1; D might be TRBD2 (7 bases). The source of this sequence is a human donor in good health (CMV status not recorded). Some clones in this sample may be carry-over from other donors' samples. The sequencing sample was made of PBMCs. The CDR3 is CASSLYGGPDEQFF. CDR3 nucleotides: TGTGCCAGCAGCTTATACGGGGGGCCGGATGAGCAGTTCTTC.